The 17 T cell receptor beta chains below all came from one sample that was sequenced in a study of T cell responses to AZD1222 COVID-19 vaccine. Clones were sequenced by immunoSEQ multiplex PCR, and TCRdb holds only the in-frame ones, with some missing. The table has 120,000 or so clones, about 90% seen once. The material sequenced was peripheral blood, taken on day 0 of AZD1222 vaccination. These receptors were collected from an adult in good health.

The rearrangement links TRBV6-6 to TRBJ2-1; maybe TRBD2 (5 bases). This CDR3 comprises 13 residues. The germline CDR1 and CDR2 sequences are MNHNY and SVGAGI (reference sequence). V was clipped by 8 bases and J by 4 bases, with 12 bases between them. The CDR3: CASASTLYNEQFF. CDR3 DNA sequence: TGTGCCAGCGCTAGCACTCTATACAATGAGCAGTTCTTC.

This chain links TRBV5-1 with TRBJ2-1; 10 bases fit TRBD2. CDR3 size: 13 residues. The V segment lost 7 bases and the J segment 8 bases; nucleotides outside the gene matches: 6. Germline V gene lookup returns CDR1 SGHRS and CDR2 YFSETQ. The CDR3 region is CASRAGGADEQFF. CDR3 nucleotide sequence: TGCGCCAGCCGAGCGGGAGGGGCAGATGAGCAGTTCTTC. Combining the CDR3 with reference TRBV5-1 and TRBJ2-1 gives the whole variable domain KAGVTQTPRYLIKTRGQQVTLSCSPISGHRSVSWYQQTPGQGLQFLFEYFSETQRNKGNFPGRFSGRQFSNSRSEMNVSTLELGDSALYLCASRAGGADEQFFGPGTRLTVL.

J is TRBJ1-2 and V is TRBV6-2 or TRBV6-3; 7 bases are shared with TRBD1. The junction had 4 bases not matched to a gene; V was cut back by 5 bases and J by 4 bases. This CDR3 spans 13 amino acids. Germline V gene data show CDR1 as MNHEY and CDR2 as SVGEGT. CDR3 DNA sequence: TGTGCCAGCAGTGGACAGGCCGGCTATGGCTACACCTTC. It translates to CASSGQAGYGYTF.

Here the CDR3 reads CASSYSGLQYF. The DNA of the CDR3 is TGTGCCAGCAGTTACTCGGGCTTGCAGTACTTC. The rearrangement uses TRBV6-5 and TRBJ2-7, with D uncertain. The V gene's germline CDR1 is MNHEY and CDR2 SVGAGI. This CDR3 is 11 amino acids long. Trimming shortened V by 0 bases and J by 9 bases, and 6 bases separated the two germline ends.

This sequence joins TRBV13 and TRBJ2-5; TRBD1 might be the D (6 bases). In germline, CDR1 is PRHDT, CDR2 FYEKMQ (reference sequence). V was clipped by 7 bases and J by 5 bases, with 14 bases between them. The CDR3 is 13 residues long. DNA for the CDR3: TGTGCCAGCAATCTTGGGGGCGCGGAGACCCAGTACTTC. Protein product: CASNLGGAETQYF.

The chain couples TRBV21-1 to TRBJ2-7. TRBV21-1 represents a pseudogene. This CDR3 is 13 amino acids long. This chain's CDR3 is CASSKGNVREQYF. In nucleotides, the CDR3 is TGTGCCAGCAGCAAAGGGAACGTCCGGGAGCAGTACTTC.

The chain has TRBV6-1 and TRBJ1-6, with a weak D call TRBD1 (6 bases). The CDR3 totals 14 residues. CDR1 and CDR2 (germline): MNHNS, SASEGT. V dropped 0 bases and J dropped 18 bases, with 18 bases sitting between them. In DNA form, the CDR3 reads TGTGCCAGCAGTGAAGCAATTTGGGGGCAGACACCCCACTTT. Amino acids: CASSEAIWGQTPHF.

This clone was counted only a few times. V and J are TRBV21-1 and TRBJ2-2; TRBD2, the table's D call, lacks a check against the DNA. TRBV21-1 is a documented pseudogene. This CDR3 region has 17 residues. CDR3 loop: CASIPLWRGANTGELFF. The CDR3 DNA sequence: TGTGCCAGCATACCGCTTTGGAGAGGAGCGAACACCGGGGAGCTGTTTTTT.

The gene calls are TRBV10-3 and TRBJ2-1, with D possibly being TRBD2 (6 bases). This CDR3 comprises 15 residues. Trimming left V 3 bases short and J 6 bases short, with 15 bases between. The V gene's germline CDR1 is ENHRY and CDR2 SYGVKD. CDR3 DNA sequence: TGTGCCATCAGTGAACTCCCAGCCGGGGGCAATGAGCAGTTCTTC. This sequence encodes CAISELPAGGNEQFF.

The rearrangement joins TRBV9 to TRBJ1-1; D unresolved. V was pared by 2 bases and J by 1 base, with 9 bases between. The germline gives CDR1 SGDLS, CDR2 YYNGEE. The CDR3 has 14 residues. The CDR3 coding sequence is TGTGCCAGCAGCGTGAAACCGGAGAACACTGAAGCTTTCTTT. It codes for CASSVKPENTEAFF.

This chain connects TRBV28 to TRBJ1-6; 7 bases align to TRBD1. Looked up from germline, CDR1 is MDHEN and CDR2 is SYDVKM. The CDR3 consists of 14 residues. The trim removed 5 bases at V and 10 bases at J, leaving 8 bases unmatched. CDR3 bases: TGTGCCAGCAGTGTTAGACAGGGCGGGTCACCCCTCCACTTT. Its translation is CASSVRQGGSPLHF.

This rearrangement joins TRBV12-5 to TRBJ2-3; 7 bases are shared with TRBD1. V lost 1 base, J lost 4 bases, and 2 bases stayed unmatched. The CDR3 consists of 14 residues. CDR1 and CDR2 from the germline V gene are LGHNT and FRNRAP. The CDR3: CASGLGQGPDTQYF. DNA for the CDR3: TGTGCTAGTGGTTTGGGACAGGGTCCAGATACGCAGTATTTT.

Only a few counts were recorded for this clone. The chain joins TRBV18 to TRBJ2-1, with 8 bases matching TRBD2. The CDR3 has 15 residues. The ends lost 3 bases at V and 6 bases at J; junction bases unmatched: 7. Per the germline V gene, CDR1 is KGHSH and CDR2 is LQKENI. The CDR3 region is CASSPTGAGVNEQFF. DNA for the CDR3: TGTGCCAGCTCACCTACAGGAGCGGGAGTCAATGAGCAGTTCTTC.

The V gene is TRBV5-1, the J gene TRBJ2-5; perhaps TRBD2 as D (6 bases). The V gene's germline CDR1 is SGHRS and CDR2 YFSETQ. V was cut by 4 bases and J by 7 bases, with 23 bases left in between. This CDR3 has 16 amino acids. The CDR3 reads CASSPSGGTQEGTQYF. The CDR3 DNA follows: TGCGCCAGCAGCCCCTCGGGCGGGACTCAGGAGGGGACCCAGTACTTC.

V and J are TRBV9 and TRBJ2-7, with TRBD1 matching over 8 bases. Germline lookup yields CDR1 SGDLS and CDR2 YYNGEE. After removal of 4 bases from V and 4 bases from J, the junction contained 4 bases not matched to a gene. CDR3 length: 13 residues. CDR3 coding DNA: TGTGCCAGCAGCTCGAGACAGGGGTACGAGCAGTACTTC. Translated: CASSSRQGYEQYF.

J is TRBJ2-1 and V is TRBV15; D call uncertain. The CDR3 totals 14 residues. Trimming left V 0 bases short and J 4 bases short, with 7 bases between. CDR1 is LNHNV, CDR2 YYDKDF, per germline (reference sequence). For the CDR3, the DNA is TGTGCCACCAGCAGAGATAGGGCTTACAATGAGCAGTTCTTC. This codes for CATSRDRAYNEQFF.

This CDR3 is CAWSDGGGYTF. CDR3 DNA: TGTGCCTGGAGTGACGGTGGTGGCTACACCTTC. The rearrangement joins TRBV30 to TRBJ1-2; D gene ambiguous. The V gene's germline CDR1 is GTSNPN and CDR2 SVGIG (reference sequence). Trimming pared 1 base from V and 7 bases from J, leaving 7 bases between. The CDR3 contains 11 residues.